Listed here is a single T cell receptor (beta chain). Its specificity is unknown. In germline, CDR1 is MGHDK, CDR2 SYGVNS. V was clipped by 3 bases and J by 1 base, with 11 bases between them. The CDR3 extends over 15 amino acids. The source of the sample is a study of cytomegalovirus exposure and HLA in healthy donors. Points from the study as a whole: An analysis done earlier found most TCR beta V segments productive about 90% or about 30% of the time.

The PCR was carried out with 60 Vbeta primers and 13 Jbeta primers. Generated by immunoSEQ multiplex PCR, the TCRdb table keeps only in-frame clones and is missing some. The listing contains approximately 37,000 clones. V gene TRBV25-1 combines with J gene TRBJ2-3; D possibly corresponds to TRBD2 (6 bases). The specimen was PBMCs. This TCR derives from a man between 40 and 49 years old in good health and CMV-seropositive. Written as DNA, the CDR3 is TGTGCCAGCAGTGATGGGGGGTACGGCACAGATACGCAGTATTTT. Residues: CASSDGGYGTDTQYF.